The sequence of this T cell receptor (beta chain) was determined in a study of shared clonotypes between healthy human individuals. Broader study findings: The authors sampled blood alone, and tissue repertoires likely differ.

Germline CDR1 is SGHAT and CDR2 is FQNNGV. With V trimmed by 2 bases and J by 6 bases, 7 bases remained unmatched. This CDR3 region has 15 residues. Some clones are missing from TCRdb's copy, which holds only in-frame ones; the method was immunoSEQ multiplex PCR. The top ten hold around 1.1% of the sample, which has just over 2,000,000 clones, roughly 94% seen once. CD8 cells regarded as naive lacked CD45RO, were positively chosen for CCR7, and omitted terminally differentiated effector memory CD45RA+ cells. Donors, without exception, were Caucasian adults residing in Nashville, Tennessee. As to this clone: As yet, its antigen is unknown.

This chain connects TRBV11-2 to TRBJ2-7; 10 bases agree with TRBD2. The TCR comes from a man aged 18 to 29 in good health. The sample consisted of naive CD8+ T cells sorted from blood. The CDR3 DNA is TGTGCCAGCAGCTTACTCATAGCGGGAGGAGGCGAGCAGTACTTC. It yields the protein CASSLLIAGGGEQYF.